This T cell receptor (beta chain) was retrieved from a study of T-cell reconstitution after alpha-beta-depleted transplantation in children. This clonotype was picked up many times. Preparing the TCRbeta library involved the use of unique molecular identifiers. One entry per CDR3 protein, called by TCRdb with MiXCR from the PCR reads. The sample shows 200,000 to 250,000 distinct CDR3 sequences, 9.5% to 13% of them seen only once. The source is a child younger than two with acute myeloid leukemia, due to receive a stem cell transplant. Specimen: PBMCs, collected before TCRalphabeta/CD19-depleted stem cell transplant.

CDR3 bases: TGTGCCAGCAGTTTAGAAACCTTCAATCAGCCCCAGCATTTT. This codes for CASSLETFNQPQHF. The chain has TRBV6-6 and TRBJ1-5; D is unresolved. This CDR3 has 14 residues. CDR1 is MNHNY and CDR2 is SVGAGI in the germline V gene (reference sequence). V shed 4 bases and J shed 3 bases, with 10 bases lying between them.